This TCR beta chain is from a study of T cells in Graves' hyperthyroidism and ophthalmopathy. General study findings and limits: Most thyroid clonotypes expanded above 0.001 were also detected in blood.

This clonotype has at least ten counts. Its cognate antigen is unknown. The CDR3 loop spans 15 amino acids. V was shortened by 3 bases and J by 4 bases, with 14 bases between the two germline ends. Template material for amplifying TCR beta CDR3 regions consisted of RNA transcripts. HTBI primers were the set used in a first-round RT-PCR of the TCR CDR3. From the multiplex PCR reads, TCRdb called clonotypes with MiXCR, one entry per CDR3 protein. This sample has about 640,000 distinct CDR3 sequences, with roughly 15% found just once. The chain carries TRBV12-3 or TRBV12-4 and TRBJ2-3; maybe TRBD1 (5 bases). The sequenced sample consisted of blood. This receptor was obtained from a woman aged 50 to 65 with Graves' ophthalmopathy. CDR3 amino acids: CASSFGHRSADTQYF. DNA of the CDR3: TGTGCCAGCAGTTTCGGACACCGAAGCGCAGATACGCAGTATTTT.